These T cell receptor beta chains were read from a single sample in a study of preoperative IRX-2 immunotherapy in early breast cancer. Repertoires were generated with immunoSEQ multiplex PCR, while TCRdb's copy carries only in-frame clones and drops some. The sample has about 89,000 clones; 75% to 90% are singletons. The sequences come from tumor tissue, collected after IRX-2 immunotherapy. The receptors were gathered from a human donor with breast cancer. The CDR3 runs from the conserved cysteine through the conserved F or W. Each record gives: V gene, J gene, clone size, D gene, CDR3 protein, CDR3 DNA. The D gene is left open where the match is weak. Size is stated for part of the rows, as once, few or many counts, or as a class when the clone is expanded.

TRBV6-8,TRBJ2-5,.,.,CASSPWWTDSQETQYF,TGTGCCAGCAGTCCTTGGTGGACAGACTCCCAAGAGACCCAGTACTTC
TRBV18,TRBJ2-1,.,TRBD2,CASSPLAGEYNEQFF,TGTGCCAGCTCCCCGCTAGCGGGAGAGTACAATGAGCAGTTCTTC
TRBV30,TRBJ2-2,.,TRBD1,CAWIRNTGATGELFF,TGTGCCTGGATCCGTAACACAGGGGCCACCGGGGAGCTGTTTTTT
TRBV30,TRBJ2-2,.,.,CAWRGPVRKTGELFF,TGTGCCTGGAGGGGGCCGGTACGAAAGACCGGGGAGCTGTTTTTT
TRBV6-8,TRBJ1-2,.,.,CASSYQDRANYGYTF,TGTGCCAGCAGTTATCAGGACAGAGCAAACTATGGCTACACCTTC
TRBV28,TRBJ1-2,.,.,CASSLSVGASYGYTF,TGTGCCAGCAGTTTAAGCGTGGGGGCTAGCTATGGCTACACCTTC
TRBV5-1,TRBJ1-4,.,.,CASSLLPTTNEKLFF,TGCGCCAGCAGCTTGCTCCCGACAACTAATGAAAAACTGTTTTTT
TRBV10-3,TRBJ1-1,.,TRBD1,CAISESLVSGGWNTEAFF,TGTGCCATCAGTGAGTCCCTGGTCTCAGGGGGTTGGAACACTGAAGCTTTCTTT
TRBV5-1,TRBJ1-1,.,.,CASSLAKQNTEAFF,TGCGCCAGCAGCTTGGCCAAACAGAACACTGAAGCTTTCTTT
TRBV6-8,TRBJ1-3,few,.,CASSVHRSQSGNTIYF,TGTGCCAGCAGTGTGCACAGGAGCCAATCTGGAAACACCATATATTTT
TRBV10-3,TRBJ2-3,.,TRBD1,CAISESTGASYTQYF,TGTGCCATCAGTGAGTCAACAGGGGCGTCCTATACGCAGTATTTT
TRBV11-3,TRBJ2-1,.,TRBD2,CASSFSSGSSEQFF,TGTGCCAGCAGCTTTTCTAGCGGGAGTAGTGAGCAGTTCTTC
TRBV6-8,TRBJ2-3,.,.,CASRQGTSSTDTQYF,TGTGCCAGCCGTCAGGGTACCTCTAGCACAGATACGCAGTATTTT
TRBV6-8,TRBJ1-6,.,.,CASSFDSRTYNSPLHF,TGTGCCAGCAGTTTCGATTCCCGCACCTATAATTCACCCCTCCACTTT